This is a list of T cell receptor beta chains from one sample in a study of blood T cells in healthy people across ages. Via MiXCR, TCRdb re-called the 5' RACE reads, giving one row per CDR3 protein. This sample has about 1.4 million distinct CDR3 sequences; 59% occur once, and the top ten carry about 6.7%. Source material: blood. The receptors here all came from a man between 18 and 35 years old in good health. The CDR3 runs from the conserved cysteine through the conserved F or W. The D gene is left open where the match is weak. Clone size is given for some rows only: seen once, a few or many times, or a class if the clone is expanded.

D | J | size | V | CDR3 | DNA
TRBD1 | TRBJ2-2 | . | TRBV11-2 | CASTVTQGKASGELFF | TGTGCCAGCACCGTTACACAGGGGAAAGCTAGCGGGGAGCTGTTTTTT
. | TRBJ2-3 | few | TRBV6-5 | CASSLPPRLGGTQYF | TGTGCCAGCAGCCTACCGCCTAGATTAGGGGGTACGCAGTATTTT
TRBD1 | TRBJ1-2 | . | TRBV4-3 | CASSQPGTAFYGYTF | TGCGCCAGCAGCCAACCTGGGACAGCCTTCTATGGCTACACCTTC
TRBD2 | TRBJ2-7 | . | TRBV7-8 | CASSLERGAGEQYF | TGTGCCAGCAGCTTGGAGCGGGGGGCGGGCGAGCAGTACTTC
. | TRBJ1-1 | . | TRBV12-3/TRBV12-4 | CASAWGRTEAFF | TGTGCCAGCGCTTGGGGGAGGACTGAAGCTTTCTTT
. | TRBJ1-2 | few | TRBV11-2 | CASSFLRGSSGYTF | TGTGCCAGCAGCTTTCTTCGGGGGTCAAGTGGCTACACCTTC
. | TRBJ2-7 | . | TRBV14 | CASSQDSLGPLNEQYF | TGTGCCAGCAGCCAAGATAGTTTAGGACCTCTCAACGAGCAGTACTTC
TRBD1 | TRBJ1-2 | few | TRBV10-2 | CASSRSRQGADGYTF | TGCGCCAGCAGTCGAAGTCGACAGGGGGCAGATGGCTACACCTTC
TRBD2 | TRBJ2-3 | . | TRBV25-1 | CASSDGTSGGARTDTQYF | TGTGCCAGCAGTGACGGGACTAGCGGGGGTGCCCGCACAGATACGCAGTATTTT
. | TRBJ2-5 | . | TRBV11-2 | CASSLGATGEGETQYF | TGTGCCAGCAGCTTAGGGGCTACAGGGGAGGGAGAGACCCAGTACTTC
. | TRBJ1-5 | . | TRBV20-1 | CSASGFGTRGQPQHF | TGCAGTGCTTCCGGCTTTGGGACTCGGGGTCAGCCCCAGCATTTT
TRBD2 | TRBJ2-5 | . | TRBV10-1 | CASSVLAGDVETQYF | TGCGCCAGCAGTGTCCTAGCGGGAGATGTTGAGACCCAGTACTTC
TRBD1 | TRBJ2-1 | . | TRBV27 | CASRPTGTGDHEQFF | TGTGCCAGCAGACCAACCGGGACAGGGGACCATGAGCAGTTCTTC
TRBD1 | TRBJ1-1 | few | TRBV4-3 | CASSRDRGFNTEAFF | TGCGCCAGCAGCCGGGACAGGGGTTTTAACACTGAAGCTTTCTTT
. | TRBJ2-7 | . | TRBV9 | CASSVGPGTEQYF | TGTGCCAGCAGCGTAGGCCCCGGAACTGAGCAGTACTTC
. | TRBJ1-4 | few | TRBV29-1 | CSVGGWDYNEKLFF | TGCAGCGTTGGTGGGTGGGACTACAATGAAAAACTGTTTTTT
. | TRBJ2-5 | few | TRBV7-2 | CASSLELMGETQYF | TGTGCCAGCAGCTTAGAGTTAATGGGGGAGACCCAGTACTTC
. | TRBJ2-7 | . | TRBV29-1 | CSVVRGERIEQYF | TGCAGCGTTGTGAGGGGGGAAAGAATCGAGCAGTACTTC
. | TRBJ2-7 | . | TRBV29-1 | CSVGREPYEQYF | TGCAGCGTTGGCAGGGAACCCTACGAGCAGTACTTC
. | TRBJ2-1 | . | TRBV20-1 | CSATSNEQFF | TGCAGTGCTACTTCCAATGAGCAGTTCTTC
. | TRBJ2-7 | few | TRBV15 | CATANNRDEQYF | TGTGCCACGGCCAATAATAGAGACGAGCAGTACTTC
TRBD1 | TRBJ1-6 | . | TRBV11-1 | CASSSGTADSPLHF | TGTGCCAGCAGCTCCGGGACAGCTGATTCACCCCTCCACTTT
. | TRBJ1-4 | once | TRBV9 | CASSGAWGGPDNEKLFF | TGTGCCAGCAGCGGCGCTTGGGGGGGGCCGGATAATGAAAAACTGTTTTTT
TRBD2 | TRBJ2-5 | . | TRBV9 | CASSEGVAGQETQYF | TGTGCCAGCAGCGAGGGGGTAGCGGGACAAGAGACCCAGTACTTC
. | TRBJ2-4 | few | TRBV5-1 | CASSPSGAITGEYF | TGCGCCAGCAGCCCAAGCGGAGCTATCACGGGGGAGTACTTC
TRBD2 | TRBJ2-7 | . | TRBV5-1 | CASSLSHLAGGYEQYF | TGCGCCAGCAGCTTGTCCCATCTAGCGGGAGGCTACGAGCAGTACTTC
. | TRBJ1-6 | few | TRBV25-1 | CASTQQGNSPLHF | TGTGCCAGCACCCAACAGGGAAATTCACCCCTCCACTTT
TRBD1 | TRBJ2-7 | . | TRBV6-7 | CASRTVRDRGYYEYF | TGTGCCAGCAGAACCGTCCGGGACAGAGGGTACTACGAGTACTTC
. | TRBJ2-7 | . | TRBV3-1 | CASSQVLTQGGKSDEQYF | TGTGCCAGCAGCCAAGTCCTGACCCAGGGGGGCAAATCTGACGAGCAGTACTTC